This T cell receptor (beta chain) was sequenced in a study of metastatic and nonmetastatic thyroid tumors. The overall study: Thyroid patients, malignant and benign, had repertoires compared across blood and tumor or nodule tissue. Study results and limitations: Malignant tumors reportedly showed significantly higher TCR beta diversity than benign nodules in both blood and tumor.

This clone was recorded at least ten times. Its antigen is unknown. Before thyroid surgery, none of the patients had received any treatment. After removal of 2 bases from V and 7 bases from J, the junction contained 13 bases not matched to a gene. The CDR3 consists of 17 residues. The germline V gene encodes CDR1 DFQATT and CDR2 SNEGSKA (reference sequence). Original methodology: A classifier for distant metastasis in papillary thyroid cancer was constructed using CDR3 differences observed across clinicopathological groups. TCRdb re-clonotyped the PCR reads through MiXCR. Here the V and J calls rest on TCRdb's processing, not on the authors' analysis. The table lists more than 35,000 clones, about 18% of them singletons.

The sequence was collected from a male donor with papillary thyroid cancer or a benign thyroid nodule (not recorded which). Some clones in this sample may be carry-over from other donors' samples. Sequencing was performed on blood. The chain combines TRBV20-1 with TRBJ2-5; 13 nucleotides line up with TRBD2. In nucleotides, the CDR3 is TGCAGTGCTAGACTTGGACTAGCGGGGGAATTGATGGGGACCCAGTACTTC. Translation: CSARLGLAGELMGTQYF.